This T cell receptor (beta chain) came from a study of cytomegalovirus exposure and HLA in healthy donors (dated by TCRdb to 2017 to 2019). Context from the whole study: An earlier analysis of approximately 640 of the donors reported roughly 270 Gb of sequence data and around 120 million unique TCR beta sequences from 150 million to 200 million T cells. About five DR-DQ haplotypes were treated as single units for association and clustering because of strong linkage in the cohort. A later analysis re-analyzed previously published TCR beta repertoires from approximately 670 donors and added high-resolution HLA genotyping to study TCR occurrence patterns. To decide whether each TCR beta V gene segment behaved as functional or pseudogenic, an earlier analysis of some 540 of the donors relied on high-throughput TCR beta sequencing. Typing coverage varied by locus: about 620-630 donors for A, B, C, DRB1 and DQB1; roughly 520 for DQA1; more than 600 for DPA1; roughly 470 for DPB1. To predict cytomegalovirus infection status, the study brought together high-throughput TCR immunosequencing, statistical association of individual TCRs with disease status, and machine learning. The later analysis used no new phenotypic data to find candidate immune exposures, relying instead on TCR beta sequences and their occurrence across donors. An early release that covered more than 550 HLA-typed donors contained around 300 gigabases of sequencing data and approximately 85 million unique TCR sequences. Every discovery cohort repertoire had been produced on one sequencing platform. Class I and class II HLA loci were covered by the typing at four-digit resolution. The study used immunosequencing to profile the T cell repertoires of around 600 subjects and linked those repertoires to cytomegalovirus serostatus. In addition to the first cohort of 666 subjects, a separate validation cohort of around 110 different subjects was used. The study aimed to test whether cataloging public T cell receptors could reveal signatures of past pathogen exposure. A later genetic analysis took genome-wide SNP genotypes for about 65% of the roughly 670 donors and used that subset as a discovery cohort. Across 300 to 500 genotyped donors of the cohort, an average of approximately 240,000 unique TCR beta nucleotide sequences per donor were sequenced, and about a sixth of those sequences were non-productive. Of the 300 to 400 genotyped donors, roughly 85% fell in the genetic ancestry cluster associated with self-reported Caucasian donors. Donor age, sex, ethnicity and CMV serostatus were compiled together with the repertoire data. Broader findings and caveats from the paper: In a later analysis, most CMV-associated TCR beta chains were found to appear HLA-restricted, with HLA associations seemingly driven largely by CMV exposure. In vitro tests confirmed that a few of the cytomegalovirus-associated TCR beta chains recognize cytomegalovirus antigens. Roughly uniform sequencing depth across donors was assumed in presence/absence analyses, although this assumption may not hold. Because counts were too low, under 20 rarely observed V segments, including chromosome 9 orphons, were left out of the earlier analysis of a few hundred of the donors. Most TCR sequences were seen in very few donors, while some public TCRs were found in many individuals. In an earlier analysis of some 640 of the donors, most TCR beta V segments were observed in productive rearrangements about 87% or about 30% of the time, broadly matching IMGT annotations. Because the 87-base-pair reads could not distinguish some IMGT-functional V segments, including TRBV6-2 and TRBV6-3, those segments were excluded. Linkage disequilibrium might explain the correlated functional status among segregating V segments, but an unknown experimental factor could not be excluded. For the cohort, immune exposure information was limited to CMV serostatus. A group of highly shared sequence variants was considered likely to be a technical artifact of the sequencing pipeline. According to a later analysis, TCR association rates differed among HLA loci, with DRB1 alleles showing the most associated TCRs and HLA-C alleles showing the fewest. A further reported finding was that TCR beta sequences accurately predicted the HLA-A and HLA-B alleles for most subjects in the first cohort. In a later genetic analysis, a missense DCLRE1C variant was associated with V-gene and J-gene trimming of TCR beta chains, and the association was replicated in an independent cohort. According to a later analysis, parvovirus B19, influenza, CMV and Epstein-Barr virus appeared linked to several top co-occurrence clusters. Because HLA typing was missing for some donors at each locus, association tests included only the typed subset. In both the original and validation cohorts, the classifier was reported to diagnose cytomegalovirus status with high specificity and sensitivity. Compared with equally common non-associated chains, HLA-associated TCR beta chains in a later analysis were more clonally expanded and had lower generation probabilities. The cohort was sequenced for TCR beta chains only, and without alpha or paired-chain data the features that could be detected were limited. Assigning TCR associations to individual alleles was difficult when HLA alleles, especially DR and DQ, strongly co-occurred. At a false discovery rate of 0.05, a later analysis linked 16,951 TCR beta sequences to specific HLA alleles. In a later genetic analysis, fewer N-insertions in productive TCRs were reported among donors in an Asian-associated ancestry cluster than the approximately 710-donor mean. A total of fewer than 200 TCR beta chains were listed by the study as associated with cytomegalovirus. It was suggested by the authors that the approach could potentially be generalized to other disease states and immunological phenotypes.

The CDR3 sequence holds 16 residues, the cysteine and phenylalanine included. Only the CDR3 portion is preserved as DNA: 48 bases, with reading frame beginning at the first base. Receptors were amplified or captured by the immunoSEQ multiplex PCR assay. A mixture of 60 forward primers for TCR Vbeta segments and 13 reverse primers for TCR Jbeta segments was used in the multiplex PCR. The CDR3 region of rearranged TCR beta genes was amplified from genomic DNA with a multiplex PCR assay. Amplified TCR beta libraries were sequenced as 87-base-pair reads on the Illumina HiSeq System. On the authors' methods: A later analysis counted about 76 million unique TCR beta chains across the approximately 700 repertoires, and approximately 11 million of these chains were shared by at least two donors. A nearest-neighbor algorithm error-corrected the raw reads and collapsed the reads into unique sequences, merging closely related sequences to remove PCR and sequencing errors. To assign V, D and J gene segments, CDR3 sequences were aligned to IMGT reference sequences. For a sequence to be retained, a match of at least six nucleotides to both a V gene segment and a J gene segment was required. A rearrangement was called productive if the CDR3 had no stop codons and remained in frame with V and J, and every other rearrangement was called non-productive. Following IMGT convention, CDR3 was defined as the stretch from the second conserved V-encoded cysteine to the conserved J-encoded phenylalanine. Sequences without an unambiguous match to a single V gene segment were excluded from the earlier analysis of 587 of the donors. An earlier analysis of under 750 of the donors called V segments functional above 56.7% productive rearrangements and segregating when the between-donor standard deviation exceeded 5%. A statistical classification framework was developed to diagnose cytomegalovirus status using the catalog of TCR beta chain sequences. A later analysis assigned V and J genes by comparing TCR nucleotide sequences with IMGT/GENE-DB human TR gene sequences. Using the TCRdist pipeline, a later analysis assigned CDR3 sequences along with most-parsimonious VDJ recombination scenarios. A later analysis defined each TCR beta chain by its CDR3 amino acid sequence plus V-gene family, and excluded reads lacking a unique V-gene family. A later analysis removed 500 to 600 highly shared, low-generation-probability nucleotide sequences to deal with suspected cross-contamination and a sequencing artifact. A later analysis calculated a clonal expansion index for each public chain from normalized within-repertoire ranks of inferred template counts. In a later analysis, generation probabilities were computed with a VDJ recombination model fitted to out-of-frame rearrangements, and the resulting probabilities were checked against IGoR. A later analysis scored TCR-TCR, TCR-HLA and TCR-CMV co-occurrence with hypergeometric tests, applying a repertoire-size bias correction to TCR pairs. To estimate false discovery rates, a later analysis permuted the HLA or CMV assignments 20 times. In a later analysis, co-occurring TCRs were grouped with DBSCAN, and TCRdist sequence similarity was added when clustering was performed within HLA-allele-positive subsets. Repertoires with fewer than 30,000 or more than 120,000 public chains were left out of co-occurrence clustering, as were five repertoires with anomalous nucleotide sharing. TCRdb took over this immuneACCESS table, retaining in-frame rearrangements with V and J assigned. Such tables are incomplete; in checked studies, under half of the missing clones stem from an unresolved V gene, and the remainder is unexplained. V and J calls and clone size are as listed in that table; D and trimming were resolved from the DNA. This sample comprises over 150,000 clones, more than 80% of them detected only once. Of the sample, 5.5% to 8% is held by the ten largest clones.

On this clone: Its antigen target is currently unknown. One base away there is no much larger clone; base qualities are not given.

The cohort consisted of 600 or so healthy bone marrow donors. All cohort members were sampled while nominally healthy, although unrecorded immune exposures were likely present. The donor was CMV seropositive and was included in the group of 250 to 300 seropositive cohort members. Every donor gave a peripheral blood sample, and the peripheral blood mononuclear cells from that sample were used for TCR beta sequencing. Genomic DNA extraction from the blood cell samples was performed with the Qiagen DNeasy Blood Extraction Kit. This clonotype originated in a woman aged 30 to 39 in good health and CMV-seropositive. The sequenced sample consisted of PBMCs. The V and J genes are TRBV21-1 and TRBJ2-6; TRBD1, the table's D call, lacks a check against the DNA. TRBV21-1 is listed as a pseudogene. The nucleotides read TGTGCCAGCAGCAAAGCGCCAGGGACTGGGGCCAACGTCCTGACTTTC. The encoded protein is CASSKAPGTGANVLTF.